This entry lists 32 T cell receptor beta chains sequenced from one sample in a study of PD-1 blockade in classical Hodgkin lymphoma. Using immunoSEQ multiplex PCR, the repertoire was profiled, and TCRdb retains in-frame clones only, with some absent. This sample has more than 4,000 clones, with 60% to 85% found just once. Autologous stem cell transplantation was followed by relapse in every patient, and brentuximab vedotin exposure varied. CD4+ T cells were purified from thawed PBMCs by negative selection. The specimen was CD4+ T cells from blood, collected at baseline. The receptors derive from a human donor with classical Hodgkin lymphoma.

The chain joins TRBV12-5 to TRBJ1-1, with 12 bases identical to TRBD1. This CDR3 is 14 amino acids long. Trimming at V came to 6 bases and at J to 6 bases, leaving 5 bases not matched to a gene. CDR1 and CDR2 (germline): LGHNT, FRNRAP. The DNA of the CDR3 is TGTGCTAGTGGGGGGACAGGGGGCGCATCTGAAGCTTTCTTT. Protein sequence: CASGGTGGASEAFF.

The genes are TRBV6-6 and TRBJ2-5; tentative D call: TRBD2 (5 bases). Germline CDR1 is MNHNY and CDR2 is SVGAGI (reference sequence). Trimming shortened V by 8 bases and J by 2 bases, and 12 bases separated the two germline ends. The CDR3 is 13 residues long. CDR3 nucleotides: TGTGCCAGCCGACCGGGGTATCAAGAGACCCAGTACTTC. It encodes CASRPGYQETQYF.

J is TRBJ2-5 and V is TRBV28; 8 nucleotides agree with TRBD1. CDR3 length: 15 amino acids. The V and J ends lost 1 base and 3 bases, in that order; junction bases with no gene match: 4. Germline loops: CDR1 MDHEN, CDR2 SYDVKM. The CDR3 sequence is CASSLSDRAKETQYF. CDR3 sequence (DNA): TGTGCCAGCAGTTTATCGGACAGGGCTAAAGAGACCCAGTACTTC.

The V gene is TRBV10-3, the J gene TRBJ2-1; no clear D gene. The CDR3 has 15 residues. In germline, CDR1 is ENHRY, CDR2 SYGVKD. V lost 0 bases to trimming and J lost 11 bases, with 17 bases between them. This CDR3 reads CAISESIRQTDQQFF. As DNA, the CDR3 is TGTGCCATCAGTGAGTCCATACGGCAGACGGACCAGCAGTTCTTC.

The rearrangement joins TRBV29-1 to TRBJ2-2; D possibly matches TRBD1 or TRBD2 (5 bases each). Between the trimmed V and J ends, which lost 4 bases and 4 bases, there was a span of 10 bases. Germline assignment: CDR1 SQVTM and CDR2 ANQGSEA. The CDR3 loop spans 13 amino acids. The CDR3 sequence: CSVVYGGTGELFF. Here the CDR3 DNA reads TGCAGCGTTGTATATGGGGGCACCGGGGAGCTGTTTTTT.

The rearrangement links TRBV11-3 to TRBJ2-2; weak D call: TRBD1 (5 bases). Germline lookup yields CDR1 SGHNT and CDR2 YENEEA. The CDR3 length is 12 residues. The V and J ends lost 6 bases and 7 bases respectively, with 9 bases between them. The CDR3 is CASRLRGGELFF. CDR3 sequence (DNA): TGTGCCAGCAGGCTTAGGGGCGGGGAGCTGTTTTTT.

The CDR3 spells CASSRLGGNYEQYF. In nucleotides, the CDR3 is TGTGCCAGCAGCCGCCTTGGGGGAAACTACGAGCAGTACTTC. This chain joins TRBV11-2 and TRBJ2-7; tentatively, D is TRBD1 or TRBD2 (5 bases each). Trimming pared 5 bases from V and 3 bases from J, leaving 14 bases between. The CDR3 runs 14 residues. CDR1 and CDR2 from the germline V gene are SGHAT and FQNNGV.

The chain recombines TRBV9 with TRBJ2-5; no clear D. The CDR3 is made up of 11 amino acids. The V gene's germline CDR1 is SGDLS and CDR2 YYNGEE. V lost 3 bases and J 0 bases, leaving 0 bases between the germline ends. CDR3 DNA sequence: TGTGCCAGCAGCGACCAAGAGACCCAGTACTTC. Translated: CASSDQETQYF. Complete variable domain (other parts from reference TRBV9 and TRBJ2-5): DSGVTQTPKHLITATGQRVTLRCSPRSGDLSVYWYQQSLDQGLQFLIQYYNGEERAKGNILERFSAQQFPDLHSELNLSSLELGDSALYFCASSDQETQYFGPGTRLLVL.

The count of this clone is one. The chain combines TRBV11-3 with TRBJ2-2, with TRBD1 matching over 9 bases. The CDR3 has 15 residues. Germline V lookup: CDR1 SGHNT, CDR2 YENEEA. J gave up 4 bases and V 2 bases, and 2 bases lay outside the gene matches. The CDR3 protein is CASSLTGGSTGELFF. The CDR3 DNA follows: TGTGCCAGCAGCTTAACAGGGGGCAGCACCGGGGAGCTGTTTTTT.

V and J are TRBV5-8 and TRBJ2-7, with D perhaps matching TRBD1 (6 bases). Germline CDR1 reads SGHTS; CDR2 reads YDEGEE. There are 15 residues in the CDR3. Trimming removed 6 bases at V and 4 bases at J, with 20 bases between. DNA for the CDR3: TGTGCCAGCAAGCGACCAGGGGATATGGCTTACGAGCAGTACTTC. Residues: CASKRPGDMAYEQYF.

The chain employs TRBV19 and TRBJ1-6; unclear D gene. V lost 3 bases and J 8 bases, leaving 14 bases between the germline ends. CDR3 length: 15 amino acids. Germline assignment: CDR1 LNHDA and CDR2 SQIVND (reference sequence). CDR3 sequence: CASSMVGSRDSPLHF. The CDR3, as DNA: TGTGCCAGTAGTATGGTAGGCTCTAGAGATTCACCCCTCCACTTT.

The V and J genes are TRBV27 and TRBJ1-1, with D unclear. Germline CDR1 and CDR2: MNHEY and SMNVEV (reference sequence). The CDR3 length is 14 residues. Trimming cost V 6 bases and J 1 base, with 12 bases left between them. CDR3: CASRAEEGNTEAFF. The CDR3, as DNA: TGTGCCAGCAGGGCAGAGGAGGGGAACACTGAAGCTTTCTTT.

The chain joins TRBV28 to TRBJ2-1; 10 bases are shared with TRBD1. CDR3 length equals 14 residues. The V segment lost 6 bases and the J segment 8 bases; nucleotides outside the gene matches: 7. CDR1 and CDR2 from the germline V gene are MDHEN and SYDVKM. The DNA of the CDR3 is TGTGCCAGCAGCTCCGGGACAGGGGTGTATGAGCAGTTCTTC. It encodes CASSSGTGVYEQFF. Filled out from reference TRBV28 and TRBJ2-1, the complete variable domain reads DVKVTQSSRYLVKRTGEKVFLECVQDMDHENMFWYRQDPGLGLRLIYFSYDVKMKEKGDIPEGYSVSREKKERFSLILESASTNQTSMYLCASSSGTGVYEQFFGPGTRLTVL.

This chain links TRBV7-9 with TRBJ1-1; no reliable D call. Trimming cost V 3 bases and J 4 bases, with 6 bases left between them. CDR1 SEHNR and CDR2 FQNEAQ come from the germline V gene (reference sequence). The CDR3 has 12 residues. DNA of the CDR3: TGTGCCAGCAGCTTGATTAGCACTGAAGCTTTCTTT. Protein product: CASSLISTEAFF.

The chain is built from TRBV7-6 and TRBJ2-1; TRBD1 or TRBD2 may be the D gene (6 bases each). CDR3 length equals 13 residues. V was cut by 2 bases and J by 10 bases, with 12 bases left in between. Germline loops: CDR1 SGHVS, CDR2 FNYEAQ. The CDR3 reads CASSLRRGGEQFF. CDR3 coding DNA: TGTGCCAGCAGCTTACGCAGGGGAGGCGAGCAGTTCTTC.

The chain links TRBV5-6 to TRBJ2-2; D assignment may be TRBD1 or TRBD2 (5 bases each). The CDR3 runs 14 residues. V shed 5 bases and J shed 9 bases, with 17 bases lying between them. Germline lookup yields CDR1 SGHDT and CDR2 YYEEEE. The CDR3 reads CASRRVAGTRELFF. CDR3 sequence (DNA): TGTGCCAGCAGACGAGTCGCTGGGACCAGGGAGCTGTTTTTT.

The chain recombines TRBV7-6 with TRBJ2-1, with 8 bases that match TRBD1. Unmatched junction bases numbered 7, after V lost 5 bases and J lost 4 bases. From germline, CDR1 is SGHVS and CDR2 FNYEAQ. This CDR3 has 15 amino acids. In DNA form, the CDR3 reads TGTGCCAGCAGCCCGAGGACAGGGCTATACAATGAGCAGTTCTTC. Protein sequence: CASSPRTGLYNEQFF.

The chain couples TRBV10-3 to TRBJ2-7, with 7 bases matching TRBD1. The CDR3 runs to 13 residues. Trimming cost V 6 bases and J 5 bases; bases outside gene matches: 7. The V gene's germline CDR1 is ENHRY and CDR2 SYGVKD. This chain's CDR3 is CAISPTGTNEQYF. The CDR3 DNA follows: TGTGCCATCAGCCCGACAGGGACCAACGAGCAGTACTTC.

V and J are TRBV6-1 and TRBJ2-4; D perhaps matches TRBD2 (6 bases). The CDR3 spans 14 residues. The germline V gene has CDR1 MNHNS and CDR2 SASEGT. V was trimmed by 7 bases and J by 0 bases, leaving 10 bases between them. CDR3 coding DNA: TGTGCCAGCATGGGGGGTGTAGCCAAAAACATTCAGTACTTC. Translating gives CASMGGVAKNIQYF.

This clone was picked up a small number of times. The chain is built from TRBV28 and TRBJ1-1, with D perhaps matching TRBD1 (5 bases). Germline CDR1 is MDHEN and CDR2 is SYDVKM. V was shortened by 4 bases and J by 7 bases, with 13 bases between the two germline ends. There are 13 residues in the CDR3. The CDR3 sequence is CASSWRGVDEAFF. DNA of the CDR3: TGTGCCAGCAGTTGGAGAGGGGTGGATGAAGCTTTCTTT.

The J gene is TRBJ2-3, the V gene TRBV11-2; TRBD2 is a possible D gene (7 bases). The V gene lost 6 bases and the J gene lost 4 bases, with 14 bases spanning the gap. This CDR3 is 14 amino acids long. Germline CDR1 is SGHAT and CDR2 is FQNNGV. This chain's CDR3 is CASRWGGRPDTQYF. DNA for the CDR3: TGTGCCAGCAGGTGGGGGGGGCGCCCAGATACGCAGTATTTT.

Of note for this clone: Germline and junction disagree at one end, which may indicate a read error. This specimen includes other DNA sequences encoding the same CDR3. The rearrangement links TRBV4-1 to TRBJ2-7; 10 bases align to TRBD2. Looked up from germline, CDR1 is MGHRA and CDR2 is YSYEKL. The CDR3 has 16 amino acids. CDR3 region: CASSPLDMGLAGEQYF. The DNA for the CDR3 is TGCGCCAGCAGCCCACTTGATATGGGGCTAGCGGGAGAGCAATACTTC.

Here the CDR3 reads CASSLGSNSPLHF. CDR3 nucleotides: TGTGCCAGCAGCTTAGGGAGTAATTCACCCCTCCACTTT. The chain joins TRBV11-1 to TRBJ1-6; D gene ambiguous. Germline CDR1 is SGHAT and CDR2 is FQDESV (reference sequence). V lost 1 base and J lost 6, with 4 bases in between. The CDR3 is made up of 13 amino acids.

The CDR3 DNA sequence: TGTGCCAGCAGCTTATCAGATACGCAGTATTTT. It yields the protein CASSLSDTQYF. The chain joins TRBV5-6 to TRBJ2-3, with D uncertain. V lost 2 bases, J lost 4 bases, and 2 bases lay in between. The V gene's germline CDR1 is SGHDT and CDR2 YYEEEE. The CDR3 is 11 amino acids.

V and J are TRBV4-1 and TRBJ2-1; unclear D gene. The CDR3 has 16 amino acids. The ends were cut back, 3 bases at V and 4 bases at J, with 16 bases in the middle. Per germline, CDR1 MGHRA and CDR2 YSYEKL. CDR3 loop: CASSHLDMVVYNEQFF. CDR3 nucleotides: TGCGCCAGCAGCCATCTAGATATGGTCGTTTACAATGAGCAGTTCTTC.

This clone was seen a single time. The chain joins TRBV4-1 to TRBJ2-2; D not resolved. Germline assignment: CDR1 MGHRA and CDR2 YSYEKL. The CDR3 is 12 residues long. V was trimmed by 5 bases and J by 8 bases, leaving 9 bases between them. CDR3 sequence (DNA): TGCGCCAGCAGCTCCGCACCGGGGGAGCTGTTTTTT. It codes for CASSSAPGELFF.

The chain employs TRBV2 and TRBJ2-2; no reliable D call. Deletions cut 5 bases from V and 7 bases from J, with 8 bases between. The CDR3 has 12 amino acids. Germline assignment: CDR1 SNHLY and CDR2 FYNNEI. This CDR3 reads CASSRSLGELFF. The CDR3 DNA reads as TGTGCCAGCAGTAGAAGCCTCGGGGAGCTGTTTTTT. Together with reference TRBV2 and TRBJ2-2, the CDR3 gives the full variable domain: EPEVTQTPSHQVTQMGQEVILRCVPISNHLYFYWYRQILGQKVEFLVSFYNNEISEKSEIFDDQFSVERPDGSNFTLKIRSTKLEDSAMYFCASSRSLGELFFGEGSRLTVL.

The V gene is TRBV5-6, the J gene TRBJ1-1; D uncertain. The CDR3 is made up of 15 amino acids. V was pared by 4 bases and J by 0 bases, with 13 bases between. Germline CDR1 and CDR2: SGHDT and YYEEEE. The CDR3 protein is CASSTRALMNTEAFF. CDR3 sequence (DNA): TGTGCCAGCAGCACCCGGGCACTTATGAACACTGAAGCTTTCTTT.

The rearrangement uses TRBV5-1 and TRBJ2-5; TRBD1 matches 7 bases. The length of the CDR3 is 14 residues. V lost 5 bases, J lost 3 bases, and 7 bases stayed unmatched. Germline CDR1 is SGHRS and CDR2 is YFSETQ. This CDR3 is CASSSGTAKETQYF. For the CDR3, the DNA is TGCGCCAGCAGTTCAGGGACAGCAAAAGAGACCCAGTACTTC.

The chain couples TRBV14 to TRBJ1-1, with D maybe TRBD1 (5 bases). Germline values: CDR1 SGHDN, CDR2 FVKESK. The CDR3 consists of 14 residues. V lost 4 bases to trimming and J lost 6 bases, with 15 bases between them. The CDR3 spells CASSPQVSRAEAFF. The CDR3 DNA follows: TGTGCCAGCAGCCCACAGGTGTCTAGGGCTGAAGCTTTCTTT.

The chain uses TRBV2 and TRBJ2-4; D is uncertain. V dropped 2 bases and J dropped 3 bases, with 11 bases sitting between them. Germline assignment: CDR1 SNHLY and CDR2 FYNNEI. The CDR3 totals 15 residues. The CDR3 DNA reads as TGTGCCAGCAGTGAAATGGACGGTGACAAAAACATTCAGTACTTC. Its protein product is CASSEMDGDKNIQYF.

The chain couples TRBV7-3 to TRBJ2-2; a possible D gene is TRBD1 (5 bases). CDR1 SGHTA and CDR2 FQGTGA come from the germline V gene. This CDR3 region has 10 residues. Here the CDR3 reads CGWGAGELFF. The DNA for the CDR3 is TGTGGGTGGGGCGCCGGGGAGCTGTTTTTT.